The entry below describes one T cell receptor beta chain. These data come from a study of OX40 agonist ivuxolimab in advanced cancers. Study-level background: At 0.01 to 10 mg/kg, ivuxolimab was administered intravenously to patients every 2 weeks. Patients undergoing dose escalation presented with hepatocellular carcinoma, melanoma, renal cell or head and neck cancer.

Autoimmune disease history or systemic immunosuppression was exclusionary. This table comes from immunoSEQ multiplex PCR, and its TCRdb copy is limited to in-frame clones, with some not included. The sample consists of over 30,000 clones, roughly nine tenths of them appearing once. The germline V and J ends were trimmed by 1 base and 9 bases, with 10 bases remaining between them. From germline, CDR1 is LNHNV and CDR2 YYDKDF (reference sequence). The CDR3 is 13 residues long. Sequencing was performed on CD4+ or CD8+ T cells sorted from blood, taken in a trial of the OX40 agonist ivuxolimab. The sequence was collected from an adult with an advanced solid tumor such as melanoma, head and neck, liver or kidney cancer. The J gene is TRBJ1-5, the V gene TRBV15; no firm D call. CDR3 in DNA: TGTGCCACCAGCAGAGTGCGAGGCCGGCCCCAGCATTTT. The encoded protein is CATSRVRGRPQHF.